This T cell receptor (beta chain) was retrieved from a study of T cell responses to AZD1222 COVID-19 vaccine. As regards this clone: Its antigen is not identified.

The ends lost 1 base at V and 5 bases at J; junction bases unmatched: 21. CDR1 is MNHEY and CDR2 is SMNVEV in the germline V gene (reference sequence). CDR3 length: 22 amino acids. Profiled with immunoSEQ multiplex PCR; TCRdb holds only in-frame clones, not every one. The table has approximately 200,000 clones, just over 90% seen once. Study findings and constraints: The donor cohort was predominantly white British with a female majority, and clonal diversity may have been underestimated. Baseline seropositivity characterized only a handful of AZD1222 recipients.

V is TRBV27 and J is TRBJ2-1, with 12 bases aligning to TRBD2. Sequenced here: peripheral blood, sampled 28 days after the second AZD1222 dose. This receptor was identified in an adult who received the AZD1222 COVID-19 vaccine. The CDR3 sequence is CASSLWDRKPSGRAGKNNEQFF. Here the CDR3 DNA reads TGTGCCAGCAGTTTATGGGACAGAAAGCCTAGCGGGAGGGCCGGAAAGAACAATGAGCAGTTCTTC.